A single sample gave rise to the 30 T cell receptor beta chains below, sequenced in a study of T cell changes during pregnancy in multiple sclerosis. Clones were read by immunoSEQ multiplex PCR, and TCRdb kept only the in-frame ones, dropping some. The sample includes about 31,000 clones, about 88% of them seen just once. The specimen comprised CD8+ T cells from peripheral blood mononuclear cells, sampled in the second trimester of pregnancy. The receptor set was obtained from a female donor with multiple sclerosis, enrolled in a pregnancy study.

J is TRBJ2-1 and V is TRBV6-5; 8 nucleotides line up with TRBD2. The V and J ends lost 0 bases and 4 bases, in that order; junction bases with no gene match: 5. From germline, CDR1 is MNHEY and CDR2 SVGAGI. This CDR3 has 16 amino acids. The CDR3 sequence is CASSYSSGSGYNEQFF. CDR3 bases: TGTGCCAGCAGTTACTCGAGCGGGAGCGGATACAATGAGCAGTTCTTC.

In DNA form, the CDR3 reads TGCGCCAGCAGCCAAGATTACGGGAGCTACGAGCAGTACTTC. This gives the protein CASSQDYGSYEQYF. The chain couples TRBV4-3 to TRBJ2-7; a possible D gene is TRBD2 (6 bases). V was trimmed by 0 bases and J by 3 bases, leaving 9 bases between them. CDR3 length equals 14 residues. Looked up from germline, CDR1 is LGHNA and CDR2 is YSLEER.

The rearrangement links TRBV5-1 to TRBJ2-2, with TRBD2 matching 14 bases. The CDR3 covers 18 residues. The ends lost 0 bases at V and 5 bases at J; junction bases unmatched: 6. Germline V gene data show CDR1 as SGHRS and CDR2 as YFSETQ. The CDR3 DNA sequence: TGCGCCAGCAGCTTGGGACTAGCGGGAGGGCCGAGAACCGGGGAGCTGTTTTTT. This sequence encodes CASSLGLAGGPRTGELFF.

CDR3 coding DNA: TGCGCCAGCAGCTTGGCCCCGAGCGCCCAAGAGACCCAGTACTTC. This translates into CASSLAPSAQETQYF. The chain carries TRBV5-1 and TRBJ2-5, with D unclear. The germline V and J ends were trimmed by 0 bases and 1 base, with 10 bases remaining between them. CDR1 SGHRS and CDR2 YFSETQ come from the germline V gene. There are 15 residues in the CDR3.

V usage is TRBV4-2 and J usage is TRBJ2-7; 8 bases fit TRBD2. There are 15 residues in the CDR3. Germline V gene lookup returns CDR1 LGHNA and CDR2 YNFKEQ. The junction had 4 bases not matched to a gene; V was cut back by 0 bases and J by 3 bases. The CDR3 DNA sequence: TGTGCCAGCAGCCAAGATCCCACTAGCGGCTACGAGCAGTACTTC. Translation: CASSQDPTSGYEQYF.

The rearrangement uses TRBV2 and TRBJ2-1; 7 bases map to TRBD1. The V segment lost 7 bases and the J segment 8 bases; nucleotides outside the gene matches: 11. The CDR3 consists of 14 residues. CDR1 is SNHLY, CDR2 FYNNEI, per germline. The CDR3 loop is CASTPRTGGDEQFF. CDR3 DNA sequence: TGTGCCAGCACTCCACGGACAGGTGGGGATGAGCAGTTCTTC.

This clone was found once. The genes are TRBV19 and TRBJ2-7; 9 nucleotides agree with TRBD1. The CDR3 runs 13 residues. In germline, CDR1 is LNHDA, CDR2 SQIVND (reference sequence). Trimming took 5 bases from V and 3 from J; bases not matched to a gene: 2. Here the CDR3 reads CASSVTGGYEQYF. The CDR3 DNA reads as TGTGCCAGTAGTGTGACAGGGGGCTACGAGCAGTACTTC.

V gene TRBV25-1 combines with J gene TRBJ2-2; no reliable D call. The CDR3 covers 13 residues. Germline-derived CDR1 and CDR2 are MGHDK and SYGVNS. The germline V and J ends were trimmed by 3 bases and 6 bases, with 8 bases remaining between them. In nucleotides, the CDR3 is TGTGCCAGCAGTGAGGGCGAAGCCGGGGAGCTGTTTTTT. It is translated as CASSEGEAGELFF.

CDR3 nucleotides: TGTGCCAGCAGTTATGACAGGGTTCACGAGCAGTACTTC. Protein: CASSYDRVHEQYF. This rearrangement joins TRBV2 to TRBJ2-7; 7 bases line up with TRBD1. The CDR3 is 13 amino acids. The trim removed 5 bases at V and 5 bases at J, leaving 6 bases unmatched. In germline, CDR1 is SNHLY, CDR2 FYNNEI.

This clone is judged medium-sized. The rearrangement joins TRBV19 to TRBJ2-3, with 7 bases that match TRBD2. Trimming cost V 8 bases and J 0 bases; bases outside gene matches: 11. This CDR3 has 16 residues. CDR1 and CDR2 from the germline V gene are LNHDA and SQIVND (reference sequence). Here the CDR3 DNA reads TGTGCCAGTTCTGGGTCTAGCGGCCCGAGCACAGATACGCAGTATTTT. It is translated as CASSGSSGPSTDTQYF. The whole variable domain, remainder taken from reference TRBV19 and TRBJ2-3, is DGGITQSPKYLFRKEGQNVTLSCEQNLNHDAMYWYRQDPGQGLRLIYYSQIVNDFQKGDIAEGYSVSREKKESFPLTVTSAQKNPTAFYLCASSGSSGPSTDTQYFGPGTRLTVL.

As for this clone: A read error may account for a junction end that differs from germline. V usage is TRBV29-1 and J usage is TRBJ2-7, with 8 bases aligning to TRBD1. Germline CDR1 is SQVTM and CDR2 is ANQGSEA. The length of the CDR3 is 12 residues. Here the CDR3 DNA reads TGCAGCGTGCGGGACAGGAGCTACGGGCAGTACTTC. Its translation is CSVRDRSYGQYF.

For this clone: At one boundary the junction diverges from the germline segment, which might be a read error. The chain has TRBV12-5 and TRBJ2-7; TRBD1 matches at 9 bases. Per germline, CDR1 LGHNT and CDR2 FRNRAP. The CDR3 is 13 amino acids. The CDR3 DNA reads as TGTGCTAGTGGATTGGGACAGGGTTACGAGCAGTACTTC. Its protein is CASGLGQGYEQYF.

In its sample, this clone is medium-sized (0.01 to 0.1%). The chain employs TRBV7-9 and TRBJ1-2; 8 nucleotides agree with TRBD1. The CDR3 totals 18 residues. CDR1 SEHNR and CDR2 FQNEAQ come from the germline V gene (reference sequence). V lost 3 bases and J lost 4; bases outside the gene matches: 16. The CDR3 sequence is CASSFGPGQVVSPYGYTF. CDR3 in DNA: TGTGCCAGCAGCTTTGGACCGGGACAGGTGGTATCCCCCTATGGCTACACCTTC.

This clone has just one count. The chain is built from TRBV19 and TRBJ1-4; TRBD1 agrees at 7 bases. V was pared by 3 bases and J by 8 bases, with 9 bases of the junction left unmatched. CDR3 length: 15 amino acids. Germline V gene sequence: CDR1 LNHDA, CDR2 SQIVND (reference sequence). The CDR3 bases are TGTGCCAGTAGTATCCCAGCGCCACAGGGGGAAAAACTGTTTTTT. It translates to CASSIPAPQGEKLFF.

The CDR3 region is CTSSQTSGTGEQYF. Written as DNA, the CDR3 is TGCACCAGCAGCCAAACCAGCGGGACTGGAGAGCAGTACTTC. The J gene is TRBJ2-7, the V gene TRBV1; TRBD2 is taken as the D call from the table, unchecked against the DNA. TRBV1 is listed as a pseudogene. The CDR3 spans 14 residues.

V gene TRBV7-9 combines with J gene TRBJ2-3; 9 nucleotides agree with TRBD1. The CDR3 runs to 15 residues. Per the germline V gene, CDR1 is SEHNR and CDR2 is FQNEAQ (reference sequence). V shed 5 bases, J shed 4 bases, and the junction held 7 bases outside the gene matches. CDR3 sequence (DNA): TGTGCCAGCAGCCCTGGGGACAGGGTCGCAGATACGCAGTATTTT. Its protein product is CASSPGDRVADTQYF.

The V and J genes are TRBV7-9 and TRBJ2-5; D is possibly TRBD2 (6 bases). The CDR3 has 15 amino acids. Germline CDR1 SEHNR, CDR2 FQNEAQ (reference sequence). Trimming took off 5 bases at V and 2 bases at J, with 15 bases between the two ends. CDR3 sequence reads: CASSPYLAVQETQYF. The CDR3 DNA reads TGTGCCAGCAGCCCGTACTTAGCGGTACAAGAGACCCAGTACTTC.

This clone has just one count. V and J are TRBV5-5 and TRBJ2-6; TRBD1 agrees at 8 bases. This CDR3 region has 17 residues. Germline CDR1 is SGHKS and CDR2 is YYEKEE (reference sequence). J lost 4 bases, V lost 0 bases, and 6 bases had no gene match. The CDR3 region has the DNA TGTGCCAGCAGCTTGGGTCAGGGGGCAACGGGGGCCAACGTCCTGACTTTC. Its protein product is CASSLGQGATGANVLTF.

As DNA, the CDR3 is TGCAGTGCTCAGACAGATTACGAGCAGTACTTC. Translating it yields CSAQTDYEQYF. The chain links TRBV20-1 to TRBJ2-7; D is perhaps TRBD1 (5 bases). Germline V gives CDR1 DFQATT, CDR2 SNEGSKA (reference sequence). With 5 bases removed from V and 4 bases from J, the gap between germline ends came to 9 bases. The CDR3 runs to 11 residues.

The chain has TRBV6-1 and TRBJ2-4, with TRBD1 as a possible D gene (7 bases). The CDR3 covers 14 residues. The germline V and J ends were trimmed by 4 bases and 6 bases, with 13 bases remaining between them. Germline lookup yields CDR1 MNHNS and CDR2 SASEGT. The CDR3 nucleotides are TGTGCCAGCAGTGTGGAGCAGGGGGGAAACATTCAGTACTTC. Translation gives CASSVEQGGNIQYF.

V gene TRBV4-3 combines with J gene TRBJ1-5; 8 positions match TRBD1. J gave up 3 bases and V 3 bases, and 4 bases lay outside the gene matches. The CDR3 is made up of 15 amino acids. Germline CDR1 is LGHNA and CDR2 is YSLEER. This chain's CDR3 is CASSQDRDPNQPQHF. CDR3 coding DNA: TGCGCCAGCAGCCAGGACAGGGACCCCAATCAGCCCCAGCATTTT.

V usage is TRBV15 and J usage is TRBJ1-2; D uncertain. This CDR3 has 14 residues. Between the trimmed V and J ends, which lost 8 bases and 3 bases, there was a span of 16 bases. The germline V gene has CDR1 LNHNV and CDR2 YYDKDF (reference sequence). This chain's CDR3 is CATRGASTYYGYTF. Here the CDR3 DNA reads TGTGCCACCCGAGGAGCCAGTACTTACTATGGCTACACCTTC.

This chain connects TRBV7-2 to TRBJ1-5; 7 bases agree with TRBD1. The ends lost 6 bases at V and 5 bases at J; junction bases unmatched: 4. The CDR3 runs 13 residues. Germline-derived CDR1 and CDR2 are SGHTA and FQGNSA. CDR3: CASRRGHDQPQHF. DNA of the CDR3: TGTGCCAGCAGAAGGGGGCACGATCAGCCCCAGCATTTT.

The gene calls are TRBV5-4 and TRBJ2-5, with 10 nucleotides matching TRBD2. Germline V lookup: CDR1 SGHNT, CDR2 YYREEE (reference sequence). This CDR3 region has 14 residues. The V and J ends lost 6 bases and 4 bases, in that order; junction bases with no gene match: 6. CDR3 sequence: CASTLAGEVETQYF. CDR3 nucleotide sequence: TGTGCCAGCACCCTAGCGGGAGAGGTAGAGACCCAGTACTTC.

The rearrangement links TRBV19 to TRBJ1-1; 7 bases are a match to TRBD1. Germline V gene data show CDR1 as LNHDA and CDR2 as SQIVND (reference sequence). The CDR3 is 11 residues long. J lost 8 bases, V lost 7 bases, and 4 bases had no gene match. The CDR3 region has the DNA TGTGCCAGTATTAACAGGGGAGAAGCTTTCTTT. Protein: CASINRGEAFF.

V and J are TRBV7-2 and TRBJ2-7; TRBD2 agrees at 7 bases. Germline V gene data show CDR1 as SGHTA and CDR2 as FQGNSA. The CDR3 runs to 16 residues. V lost 1 base and J lost 3; bases outside the gene matches: 9. The CDR3 DNA is TGTGCCAGCAGCTTAGAGGCGGGAGCTCTAGGCTACGAGCAGTACTTC. Protein sequence: CASSLEAGALGYEQYF.

CDR3 region: CASSLLDRPNTGELFF. The CDR3 DNA is TGTGCCAGCAGCCTTCTGGACAGGCCGAACACCGGGGAGCTGTTTTTT. V and J are TRBV7-9 and TRBJ2-2, with 7 bases aligning to TRBD1. This CDR3 has 16 residues. The V gene end was trimmed by 5 bases and the J gene end by 0 bases; junction bases not matched to a gene: 6. Germline V gene data show CDR1 as SEHNR and CDR2 as FQNEAQ (reference sequence).

The chain has TRBV6-1 and TRBJ1-2; D is perhaps TRBD1 (5 bases). The CDR3 has 14 residues. V lost 3 bases to trimming and J lost 6 bases, with 14 bases between them. Germline V lookup: CDR1 MNHNS, CDR2 SASEGT. The CDR3 reads CASSDWEGINGYTF. The CDR3 DNA sequence: TGTGCCAGCAGTGATTGGGAGGGGATAAATGGCTACACCTTC.

The rearrangement links TRBV6-5 to TRBJ2-2; unclear D gene. Trimming left V 2 bases short and J 1 base short, with 2 bases between. The CDR3 covers 13 residues. The germline CDR1 and CDR2 sequences are MNHEY and SVGAGI. CDR3 residues: CASSYQNTGELFF. The CDR3 DNA is TGTGCCAGCAGTTACCAGAACACCGGGGAGCTGTTTTTT.

The chain combines TRBV7-2 with TRBJ2-1; a weak D match, TRBD2 (6 bases). Germline V lookup: CDR1 SGHTA, CDR2 FQGNSA. V was trimmed by 1 base and J by 3 bases, leaving 13 bases between them. CDR3 size: 16 residues. The CDR3 sequence is CASSLGWTTYYNEQFF. Written as DNA, the CDR3 is TGTGCCAGCAGCTTAGGTTGGACTACCTACTACAATGAGCAGTTCTTC.